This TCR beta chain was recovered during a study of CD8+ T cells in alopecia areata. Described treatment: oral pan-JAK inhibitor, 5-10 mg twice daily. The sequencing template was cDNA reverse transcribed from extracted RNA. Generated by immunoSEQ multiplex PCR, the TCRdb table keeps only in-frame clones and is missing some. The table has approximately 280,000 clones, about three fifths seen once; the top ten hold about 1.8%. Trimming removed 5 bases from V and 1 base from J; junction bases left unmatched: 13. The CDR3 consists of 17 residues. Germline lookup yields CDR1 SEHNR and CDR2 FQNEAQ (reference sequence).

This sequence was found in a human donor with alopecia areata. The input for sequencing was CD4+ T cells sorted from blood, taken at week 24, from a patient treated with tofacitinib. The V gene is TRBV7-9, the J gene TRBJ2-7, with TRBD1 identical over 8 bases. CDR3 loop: CASSPRTGRFSSYEQYF. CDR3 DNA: TGTGCCAGCAGCCCAAGGACAGGGCGGTTCTCTTCCTACGAGCAGTACTTC.